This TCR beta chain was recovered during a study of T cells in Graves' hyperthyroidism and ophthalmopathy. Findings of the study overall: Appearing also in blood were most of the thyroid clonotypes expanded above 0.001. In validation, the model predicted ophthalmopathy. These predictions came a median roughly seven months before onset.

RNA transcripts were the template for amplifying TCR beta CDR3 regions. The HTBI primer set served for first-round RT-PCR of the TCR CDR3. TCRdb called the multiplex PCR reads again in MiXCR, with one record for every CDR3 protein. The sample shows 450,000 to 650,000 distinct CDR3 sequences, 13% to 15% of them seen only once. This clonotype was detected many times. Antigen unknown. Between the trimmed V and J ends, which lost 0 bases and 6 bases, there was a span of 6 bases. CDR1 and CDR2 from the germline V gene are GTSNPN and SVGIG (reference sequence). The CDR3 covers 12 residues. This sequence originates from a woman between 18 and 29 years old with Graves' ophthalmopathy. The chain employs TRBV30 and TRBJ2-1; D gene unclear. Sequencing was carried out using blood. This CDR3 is CAWSVSLNEQFF. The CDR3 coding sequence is TGTGCCTGGAGTGTGAGTCTCAATGAGCAGTTCTTC.